This passage covers 20 T cell receptor beta chains from one sample sequenced in a study of blood T cell repertoires in COVID-19. The data were produced by immunoSEQ multiplex PCR, yet TCRdb's version contains in-frame clones alone and is incomplete. The sample has about 80,000 clones; roughly 84% are singletons. The sequenced sample consisted of peripheral blood. Receptors originate from a man aged 50-59 years with acute or convalescent COVID-19.

The chain employs TRBV11-3 and TRBJ2-2; TRBD2 aligns across 9 bases. V lost 3 bases and J lost 5; bases outside the gene matches: 7. The germline V gene encodes CDR1 SGHNT and CDR2 YENEEA. The CDR3 sequence is 16 residues long. CDR3 residues: CASSLRGLAGTGELFF. The CDR3 DNA reads TGTGCCAGCAGCTTGAGAGGTCTAGCGGGGACCGGGGAGCTGTTTTTT.

The rearrangement joins TRBV6-5 to TRBJ2-3, with 7 positions matching TRBD2. With V trimmed by 7 bases and J by 4 bases, 5 bases remained unmatched. This CDR3 has 13 residues. The germline V gene has CDR1 MNHEY and CDR2 SVGAGI. DNA of the CDR3: TGTGCCAGCACATGGGCGGGGGCAGATACGCAGTATTTT. It codes for CASTWAGADTQYF.

The CDR3 here is CASCRAGKNTEAFF. The CDR3 nucleotides are TGTGCCAGCTGTCGAGCAGGGAAGAACACTGAAGCTTTCTTT. The V gene is TRBV2, the J gene TRBJ1-1; a possible D gene is TRBD1 (5 bases). CDR1 and CDR2 (germline): SNHLY, FYNNEI. The CDR3 is made up of 14 amino acids. The V and J ends lost 8 bases and 1 base respectively, with 14 bases between them.

The chain combines TRBV6-5 with TRBJ2-1; possibly TRBD2 for D (5 bases). V lost 7 bases and J lost 5, with 15 bases in between. The germline V gene encodes CDR1 MNHEY and CDR2 SVGAGI. This CDR3 is built from 14 residues. CDR3 sequence: CASTTSPSNNEQFF. The CDR3 DNA reads as TGTGCCAGCACAACTAGTCCCTCTAACAATGAGCAGTTCTTC.

The V gene is TRBV6-2 or TRBV6-3, the J gene TRBJ1-2, with 7 bases identical to TRBD1. There are 15 residues in the CDR3. Germline CDR1 reads MNHEY; CDR2 reads SVGEGT. V shed 0 bases, J shed 8 bases, and the junction held 9 bases outside the gene matches. Here the CDR3 reads CASSYSTGQTSGYTF. Here the CDR3 DNA reads TGTGCCAGCAGTTACTCGACGGGACAGACCTCGGGCTACACCTTC.

This chain uses TRBV7-6 with TRBJ2-3; 7 positions agree with TRBD2. Germline V lookup: CDR1 SGHVS, CDR2 FNYEAQ. The CDR3 is 16 amino acids. V gave up 6 bases and J gave up 0 bases; unmatched junction bases: 9. As DNA, the CDR3 is TGTGCCAGCAGTTCATCGGGACTAACCAGCACAGATACGCAGTATTTT. Translation gives CASSSSGLTSTDTQYF.

The chain carries TRBV7-6 and TRBJ2-7, with a tentative D call TRBD1 (6 bases). The V gene's germline CDR1 is SGHVS and CDR2 FNYEAQ. The CDR3 contains 15 residues. V dropped 2 bases and J dropped 2 bases, with 13 bases sitting between them. In nucleotides, the CDR3 is TGTGCCAGCAGCTTATGGACAGAGTCTGCCTACGAGCAGTACTTC. It yields the protein CASSLWTESAYEQYF.

The V call is TRBV18, the J call TRBJ2-7, with D maybe TRBD2 (6 bases). Germline V lookup: CDR1 KGHSH, CDR2 LQKENI. The CDR3 is made up of 13 amino acids. Trimming stripped 3 bases from V and 7 bases from J, with 13 bases between. The CDR3 loop is CASSPLAAGEQYF. The CDR3 DNA follows: TGTGCCAGCTCACCGTTGGCGGCGGGAGAGCAGTACTTC.

The CDR3 loop is CAISDSKQGAQGYTF. The CDR3 DNA sequence: TGTGCCATCAGTGACTCTAAACAGGGGGCACAGGGCTACACCTTC. The rearrangement links TRBV10-3 to TRBJ1-2; 9 nucleotides match TRBD1. This CDR3 spans 15 amino acids. Unmatched junction bases numbered 10, after V lost 3 bases and J lost 8 bases. CDR1 is ENHRY, CDR2 SYGVKD, per germline.

This rearrangement joins TRBV9 to TRBJ2-5; either TRBD1 or TRBD2 may supply D (5 bases each). V lost 4 bases and J lost 2, with 15 bases in between. The length of the CDR3 is 15 residues. The germline gives CDR1 SGDLS, CDR2 YYNGEE. CDR3 DNA sequence: TGTGCCAGCAGCCTAGGGGCTAGCACACAAGAGACCCAGTACTTC. It is translated as CASSLGASTQETQYF.

The V call is TRBV5-4, the J call TRBJ1-1; no reliable D call. The CDR3 totals 13 residues. Trimming left V 5 bases short and J 1 base short, with 9 bases between. Germline loops: CDR1 SGHNT, CDR2 YYREEE (reference sequence). The CDR3 loop is CASRLRANTEAFF. CDR3 DNA sequence: TGTGCCAGCAGATTGAGAGCGAACACTGAAGCTTTCTTT.

CDR3 amino acids: CASSPRQGTSYEQYF. CDR3 nucleotides: TGTGCCAGCAGCCCCAGACAGGGGACAAGCTACGAGCAGTACTTC. The rearrangement uses TRBV7-9 and TRBJ2-7, with 8 nucleotides matching TRBD1. Germline CDR1 is SEHNR and CDR2 is FQNEAQ (reference sequence). The CDR3 covers 15 residues. The trim removed 5 bases at V and 3 bases at J, leaving 9 bases unmatched.

In its sample, this clone was seen once. J is TRBJ1-1 and V is TRBV5-1, with unresolved D. Trimming took off 4 bases at V and 1 base at J, with 11 bases between the two ends. This CDR3 is 14 amino acids long. CDR1 SGHRS and CDR2 YFSETQ come from the germline V gene. In DNA form, the CDR3 reads TGCGCCAGCAGCCCTGGAGGCTCGAACACTGAAGCTTTCTTT. Translation gives CASSPGGSNTEAFF.

This rearrangement joins TRBV7-9 to TRBJ2-3, with D maybe TRBD2 (7 bases). Germline V gene sequence: CDR1 SEHNR, CDR2 FQNEAQ (reference sequence). Trimming pared 3 bases from V and 8 bases from J, leaving 15 bases between. The CDR3 is made up of 14 amino acids. Here the CDR3 DNA reads TGTGCCAGCAGCTTGGCTGGGAGGGGGGTTACGCAGTATTTT. Protein product: CASSLAGRGVTQYF.

The CDR3 sequence is CASSPTVGQVRYNEQFF. The CDR3 bases are TGTGCCAGCTCACCAACCGTTGGACAGGTTAGGTACAATGAGCAGTTCTTC. This chain joins TRBV18 and TRBJ2-1; 7 nucleotides line up with TRBD1. V shed 2 bases, J shed 4 bases, and the junction held 11 bases outside the gene matches. Germline V lookup: CDR1 KGHSH, CDR2 LQKENI. The CDR3 length is 17 residues. Using reference TRBV18 and TRBJ2-1 for the parts outside the CDR3, the full variable domain is NAGVMQNPRHLVRRRGQEARLRCSPMKGHSHVYWYRQLPEEGLKFMVYLQKENIIDESGMPKERFSAEFPKEGPSILRIQQVVRGDSAAYFCASSPTVGQVRYNEQFFGPGTRLTVL.

This chain links TRBV7-9 with TRBJ2-7; 15 bases are a match to TRBD2. Germline V gene data show CDR1 as SEHNR and CDR2 as FQNEAQ (reference sequence). V gave up 5 bases and J gave up 4 bases; unmatched junction bases: 12. This CDR3 is 18 amino acids long. Here the CDR3 DNA reads TGTGCCAGCAGCCAAGACCTCGGGACTAGCGGGGGGACATACGAGCAGTACTTC. This sequence encodes CASSQDLGTSGGTYEQYF.

A single count supports this clone. V gene TRBV27 combines with J gene TRBJ1-5; D is perhaps TRBD1 (5 bases). The germline V gene encodes CDR1 MNHEY and CDR2 SMNVEV (reference sequence). The V and J ends lost 1 base and 1 base respectively, with 14 bases between them. The CDR3 loop spans 17 amino acids. For the CDR3, the DNA is TGTGCCAGCAGTTTATTTGGGGGGGATGGGAGCAATCAGCCCCAGCATTTT. Amino acids: CASSLFGGDGSNQPQHF.

The rearrangement uses TRBV19 and TRBJ1-6; 9 nucleotides align to TRBD1. CDR1 and CDR2 (germline): LNHDA, SQIVND (reference sequence). The CDR3 totals 15 residues. With V trimmed by 9 bases and J by 10 bases, 13 bases remained unmatched. DNA for the CDR3: TGTGCCAGCCAGGCGGGACAGGGTATAAGGTCACCCCTCCACTTT. Translation gives CASQAGQGIRSPLHF.

This clone was detected ten times or more. V gene TRBV6-5 combines with J gene TRBJ1-1, with 9 bases matching TRBD1. In germline, CDR1 is MNHEY, CDR2 SVGAGI. The J segment lost 3 bases and the V segment lost 7 bases, leaving 6 bases of the junction unmatched. The CDR3 runs to 14 residues. The chain's CDR3 is CASKLGQGDTEAFF. CDR3 nucleotide sequence: TGTGCCAGCAAGTTGGGACAGGGCGACACTGAAGCTTTCTTT.

The sample holds one count of this clone. This chain uses TRBV18 with TRBJ1-6; TRBD1 matches 12 bases. Germline trimming cut 6 bases from V and 8 bases from J; bases unmatched to any gene: 5. Per germline, CDR1 KGHSH and CDR2 LQKENI. The CDR3 extends over 15 amino acids. CDR3 coding DNA: TGTGCCAGCTCCCGGGGACAGGGGGCATATTCACCCCTCCACTTT. Residues: CASSRGQGAYSPLHF.